What follows are 12 T cell receptor beta chains derived from one specimen sequenced in a study of blood T cell repertoires in COVID-19. Using immunoSEQ multiplex PCR, the repertoire was profiled, and TCRdb retains in-frame clones only, with some absent. This table has some 330,000 clones, around 86% appearing once. Sequencing was performed on PBMCs or T cells enriched from blood (not recorded which). Source of these receptors: a man between 25 and 39 years old who had recovered from COVID-19.

The chain carries TRBV6-5 and TRBJ2-7, with 9 bases fitting TRBD2. The ends lost 6 bases at V and 1 base at J; junction bases unmatched: 7. CDR3 length: 15 amino acids. CDR1 is MNHEY, CDR2 SVGAGI, per germline. The CDR3 DNA reads TGTGCCAGCAGCTTAGCGGGAGAAGGTTCCTACGAGCAGTACTTC. Translated, it gives CASSLAGEGSYEQYF.

V is TRBV20-1 and J is TRBJ1-2; possibly TRBD1 for D (5 bases). Germline CDR1 is DFQATT and CDR2 is SNEGSKA (reference sequence). Trimming took off 0 bases at V and 8 bases at J, with 7 bases between the two ends. The CDR3 length is 11 residues. CDR3 sequence reads: CSARDGGGYTF. The CDR3, as DNA: TGCAGTGCTAGAGACGGGGGAGGCTACACCTTC.

This clone occurred once. The rearrangement uses TRBV9 and TRBJ1-5; perhaps TRBD1 as D (5 bases). The V end was cut by 4 bases, the J end by 4 bases, with 12 bases between. Germline V gene lookup returns CDR1 SGDLS and CDR2 YYNGEE. This CDR3 region has 14 residues. CDR3 protein: CASSPRPGNQPQHF. DNA for the CDR3: TGTGCCAGCAGCCCCCGACCAGGGAATCAGCCCCAGCATTTT.

The CDR3 region has the DNA TGTGCCAGCAGCTTAGAGGGGCAGCCCCAGCATTTT. This encodes CASSLEGQPQHF. The chain has TRBV7-9 and TRBJ1-5; maybe TRBD1 (5 bases). Trimming took 1 base from V and 7 from J, leaving 5 bases between them. CDR1 and CDR2 from the germline V gene are SEHNR and FQNEAQ (reference sequence). This CDR3 region has 12 residues.

The chain uses TRBV12-5 and TRBJ2-5, with 12 nucleotides matching TRBD2. Per germline, CDR1 LGHNT and CDR2 FRNRAP. The CDR3 loop spans 20 amino acids. Losses at the gene ends were 7 bases for V and 5 bases for J; bases not matched to a gene: 23. The CDR3: CASAPPLAGGKGFGRETQYF. CDR3 sequence (DNA): TGTGCTAGTGCCCCCCCCCTAGCGGGAGGGAAGGGATTCGGTAGGGAGACCCAGTACTTC. Full variable domain (rest looked up from reference TRBV12-5 and TRBJ2-5): DARVTQTPRHKVTEMGQEVTMRCQPILGHNTVFWYRQTMMQGLELLAYFRNRAPLDDSGMPKDRFSAEMPDATLATLKIQPSEPRDSAVYFCASAPPLAGGKGFGRETQYFGPGTRLLVL.

The chain has TRBV24-1 and TRBJ1-2; D is unclear. Germline-derived CDR1 and CDR2 are KGHDR and SFDVKD. Trimming took off 8 bases at V and 2 bases at J, with 8 bases between the two ends. The CDR3 length is 12 residues. The CDR3: CATNDGNYGYTF. CDR3 nucleotide sequence: TGTGCCACCAACGACGGGAACTATGGCTACACCTTC.

The chain is built from TRBV19 and TRBJ1-6; D is ambiguous. The germline CDR1 and CDR2 sequences are LNHDA and SQIVND (reference sequence). This CDR3 comprises 13 residues. The V end was cut by 3 bases, the J end by 7 bases, with 7 bases between. The CDR3 sequence is CASSITENSPLHF. Here the CDR3 DNA reads TGTGCCAGTAGTATTACGGAGAATTCACCCCTCCACTTT.

J is TRBJ2-5 and V is TRBV19, with 7 nucleotides matching TRBD1. The CDR3 loop spans 15 amino acids. From germline, CDR1 is LNHDA and CDR2 SQIVND (reference sequence). Trimming cost V 3 bases and J 4 bases; bases outside gene matches: 8. As DNA, the CDR3 is TGTGCCAGTAGTATCACAGGGGTTACTATAGAGACCCAGTACTTC. This encodes CASSITGVTIETQYF.

The V call is TRBV11-2, the J call TRBJ1-3; TRBD1 might be the D (6 bases). The CDR3 is 13 amino acids. CDR1 is SGHAT, CDR2 FQNNGV, per germline. The ends were cut back, 4 bases at V and 4 bases at J, with 8 bases in the middle. The CDR3 is CASSSDRGNTIYF. The CDR3 DNA reads as TGTGCCAGCAGCTCGGACAGAGGAAACACCATATATTTT.

The chain carries TRBV7-9 and TRBJ2-5; possible D gene TRBD1, 6 bases. This CDR3 spans 14 amino acids. The V gene lost 5 bases and the J gene lost 2 bases, with 12 bases spanning the gap. Germline CDR1 SEHNR, CDR2 FQNEAQ (reference sequence). The CDR3 DNA reads TGTGCCAGCAGCCTACAGGGTCGACAAGAGACCCAGTACTTC. Amino acid sequence: CASSLQGRQETQYF.

The genes are TRBV6-1 and TRBJ2-4; D is ambiguous. Germline V lookup: CDR1 MNHNS, CDR2 SASEGT. The CDR3 is 16 residues long. V gave up 0 bases and J gave up 1 base, with 10 bases separating them. This chain's CDR3 is CASSEAGPAAKNIQYF. For the CDR3, the DNA is TGTGCCAGCAGTGAAGCGGGCCCGGCGGCCAAAAACATTCAGTACTTC.

The chain uses TRBV4-1 and TRBJ1-5, with 10 bases aligning to TRBD1. J gave up 1 base and V 1 base, and 7 bases lay outside the gene matches. CDR1 and CDR2 (germline): MGHRA, YSYEKL. The CDR3 is 18 residues long. The CDR3 sequence: CASSQAGTGEVSNQPQHF. The CDR3 DNA is TGCGCCAGCAGCCAAGCCGGGACAGGGGAAGTCAGCAATCAGCCCCAGCATTTT.